These 17 T cell receptor beta chains came from one sample sequenced in a study of OX40 agonist ivuxolimab in advanced cancers. The library was generated by the immunoSEQ multiplex PCR assay. TCRdb re-hosts the immuneACCESS table, in-frame sequences only. Its copies lack some clones; in the studies checked, an unresolved V gene accounts for under half of them, and the cause for the rest is not known. The sample table contains about 82,000 clones; only one count was recorded for roughly nine tenths of them. The top ten constitute about 2.3% of the sample. The specimen was CD4+ or CD8+ T cells sorted from blood, collected in a trial of the OX40 agonist ivuxolimab. These receptors were collected from an adult with an advanced solid tumor such as melanoma, head and neck, liver or kidney cancer.

The chain combines TRBV6-1 with TRBJ2-4, with 8 bases fitting TRBD1. J was trimmed by 1 base and V by 3 bases; bases with no gene match: 5. The CDR3 length is 16 residues. Germline V gene lookup returns CDR1 MNHNS and CDR2 SASEGT. The CDR3: CASSDFRDRAKNIQYF. DNA for the CDR3: TGTGCCAGCAGTGATTTTCGGGACAGGGCCAAAAACATTCAGTACTTC.

This chain links TRBV5-1 with TRBJ2-5; D is uncertain. The CDR3 is 12 amino acids. Germline CDR1 and CDR2: SGHRS and YFSETQ. Between the trimmed V and J ends, which lost 3 bases and 4 bases, there was a span of 7 bases. The CDR3 protein is CASSSGGETQYF. The CDR3, as DNA: TGCGCCAGCAGCTCTGGCGGAGAGACCCAGTACTTC.

The V gene is TRBV18, the J gene TRBJ1-1; D not certain. This CDR3 has 13 residues. Germline V gene data show CDR1 as KGHSH and CDR2 as LQKENI. V shed 1 base and J shed 2 bases, with 5 bases lying between them. The CDR3 is CASSPQKNTEAFF. CDR3 bases: TGTGCCAGCTCACCACAGAAAAACACTGAAGCTTTCTTT.

V is TRBV5-1 and J is TRBJ1-2, with 9 bases identical to TRBD1. The CDR3 has 13 amino acids. Unmatched junction bases numbered 7, after V lost 5 bases and J lost 8 bases. Germline V lookup: CDR1 SGHRS, CDR2 YFSETQ. CDR3 residues: CASRPGQGEGYTF. DNA for the CDR3: TGCGCCAGCAGGCCGGGACAGGGTGAGGGCTACACCTTC. Filled out from reference TRBV5-1 and TRBJ1-2, the complete variable domain reads KAGVTQTPRYLIKTRGQQVTLSCSPISGHRSVSWYQQTPGQGLQFLFEYFSETQRNKGNFPGRFSGRQFSNSRSEMNVSTLELGDSALYLCASRPGQGEGYTFGSGTRLTVV.

The genes are TRBV7-2 and TRBJ2-2; TRBD2 matches 9 bases. There are 17 residues in the CDR3. J gave up 5 bases and V 2 bases, and 9 bases lay outside the gene matches. CDR1 and CDR2 from the germline V gene are SGHTA and FQGNSA. The CDR3 reads CASSLLPSGTNTGELFF. The CDR3 DNA reads as TGTGCCAGCAGCTTATTGCCTAGCGGGACTAATACCGGGGAGCTGTTTTTT.

The chain is built from TRBV9 and TRBJ2-2; either TRBD1 or TRBD2 may fit D (5 bases each). Between the trimmed V and J ends, which lost 8 bases and 4 bases, there was a span of 18 bases. Germline-derived CDR1 and CDR2 are SGDLS and YYNGEE. The CDR3 length is 15 residues. The CDR3 loop reads CASQGVQTTTGELFF. The CDR3 coding sequence is TGTGCCAGTCAAGGGGTACAGACTACCACCGGGGAGCTGTTTTTT.

This chain joins TRBV23-1 and TRBJ1-5; D may be TRBD1 (5 bases). TRBV23-1 is filed as an ORF, its function uncertain. Between the trimmed V and J ends, which lost 0 bases and 6 bases, there was a span of 12 bases. This CDR3 contains 15 residues. The CDR3 sequence is CASSQSGEGSQPQHF. As DNA, the CDR3 is TGCGCCAGCAGTCAATCGGGGGAGGGGAGTCAGCCCCAGCATTTT.

The chain couples TRBV27 to TRBJ2-2, with 10 bases lining up with TRBD1. This CDR3 is 15 amino acids long. After removal of 6 bases from V and 5 bases from J, the junction contained 6 bases not matched to a gene. CDR1 is MNHEY, CDR2 SMNVEV, per germline (reference sequence). The CDR3 sequence: CASRGDRGRTGELFF. CDR3 nucleotide sequence: TGTGCCAGCAGAGGGGACAGGGGCCGAACCGGGGAGCTGTTTTTT.

This clone appeared once. The CDR3 coding sequence is TGTGCCAGCAGCTTCACTAGCGGGAGCACCGGGGAGCTGTTTTTT. This gives the protein CASSFTSGSTGELFF. The J gene is TRBJ2-2, the V gene TRBV7-2; TRBD2 aligns across 11 bases. V shed 3 bases, J shed 4 bases, and the junction held 1 base outside the gene matches. The V gene's germline CDR1 is SGHTA and CDR2 FQGNSA. The CDR3 covers 15 residues.

This chain connects TRBV28 to TRBJ2-1, with 7 bases lining up with TRBD2. The J segment lost 10 bases and the V segment lost 8 bases, leaving 5 bases of the junction unmatched. CDR1 and CDR2 from the germline V gene are MDHEN and SYDVKM. The CDR3 consists of 11 residues. The CDR3 DNA sequence: TGTGCCAGCGGGGGACTACGAGAGCAGTTCTTC. Its protein is CASGGLREQFF.

The chain uses TRBV2 and TRBJ2-2; D may be TRBD1 or TRBD2 (5 bases each). V was pared by 8 bases and J by 6 bases, with 7 bases between. Germline loops: CDR1 SNHLY, CDR2 FYNNEI. The CDR3 runs to 11 residues. The CDR3 here is CASRDPGELFF. The DNA for the CDR3 is TGTGCCAGCCGGGACCCCGGGGAGCTGTTTTTT.

J is TRBJ2-5 and V is TRBV19; the match to TRBD2 covers 9 bases. The CDR3 is 14 residues long. From germline, CDR1 is LNHDA and CDR2 SQIVND (reference sequence). J gave up 2 bases and V 7 bases, and 5 bases lay outside the gene matches. CDR3: CASKGGRVQETQYF. The CDR3 DNA reads as TGTGCCAGTAAGGGCGGGAGGGTTCAAGAGACCCAGTACTTC.

The chain carries TRBV6-5 and TRBJ2-3, with D possibly matching TRBD2 (7 bases). The CDR3 runs to 15 residues. The germline V and J ends were trimmed by 6 bases and 2 bases, with 15 bases remaining between them. Germline values: CDR1 MNHEY, CDR2 SVGAGI. The CDR3 DNA reads TGTGCCAGCAGCCCTGGGGGGGCCCACACAGATACGCAGTATTTT. This gives the protein CASSPGGAHTDTQYF.

The chain joins TRBV5-6 to TRBJ2-7; D gene uncertain. In germline, CDR1 is SGHDT, CDR2 YYEEEE. The V and J ends lost 4 bases and 7 bases respectively, with 15 bases between them. The CDR3 has 13 residues. This CDR3 is CASSLFGLGEQYF. CDR3 bases: TGTGCCAGCAGCCTGTTCGGCCTGGGGGAGCAGTACTTC.

This clone was observed a single time. DNA for the CDR3: TGTGCCAGCAGATCTGCGGGAGGGGGCACAGATACGCAGTATTTT. Residues: CASRSAGGGTDTQYF. This chain links TRBV28 with TRBJ2-3; 9 bases are a match to TRBD2. The V and J ends lost 6 bases and 1 base, in that order; junction bases with no gene match: 5. The germline V gene has CDR1 MDHEN and CDR2 SYDVKM. The CDR3 totals 15 residues.

The chain joins TRBV19 to TRBJ1-1, with 7 nucleotides matching TRBD1. V trimming: 4 bases; J trimming: 5 bases; junction bases outside the gene matches: 4. Germline assignment: CDR1 LNHDA and CDR2 SQIVND (reference sequence). The CDR3 runs to 13 residues. CDR3 residues: CASSTQGRTEAFF. In DNA, the CDR3 is TGTGCCAGTAGTACACAGGGGCGGACTGAAGCTTTCTTT.

This clone was picked up one time. The chain recombines TRBV11-3 with TRBJ2-7, with D perhaps TRBD2 (5 bases). This CDR3 contains 11 residues. Germline V gives CDR1 SGHNT, CDR2 YENEEA. Trimming removed 1 base at V and 9 bases at J, with 7 bases between. The CDR3 coding sequence is TGTGCCAGCAGCTTAGTAGGAGGGCAGTACTTC. Translation gives CASSLVGGQYF.